The 29 T cell receptor beta chains below come from one sample, sequenced in a study of blood T cell repertoires in COVID-19. Measured with immunoSEQ multiplex PCR; TCRdb has only the in-frame clones, and not every one. Of about 130,000 clones listed, over 75% are singletons. What was sequenced was peripheral blood. These TCRs come from a man of 80 years or more with active or convalescent COVID-19.

This clone has a count of ten or more. The V gene is TRBV11-1, the J gene TRBJ2-5; tentative D call: TRBD1 (6 bases). The CDR3 has 14 amino acids. V lost 6 bases to trimming and J lost 2 bases, with 13 bases between them. Germline CDR1 reads SGHAT; CDR2 reads FQDESV (reference sequence). The CDR3: CASSHLTGQETQYF. The DNA for the CDR3 is TGTGCCAGCAGTCATTTGACAGGACAAGAGACCCAGTACTTC.

In its sample, this clone was seen a few times. The chain recombines TRBV6-5 with TRBJ1-1; D gene ambiguous. From germline, CDR1 is MNHEY and CDR2 SVGAGI. Between the trimmed V and J ends, which lost 6 bases and 3 bases, there was a span of 17 bases. The CDR3 has 15 amino acids. Here the CDR3 reads CASRPRLRQDTEAFF. CDR3 DNA sequence: TGTGCCAGCAGACCCCGGTTAAGGCAGGACACTGAAGCTTTCTTT.

The chain employs TRBV6-7 and TRBJ2-7, with D tentatively TRBD1 (6 bases). TRBV6-7 is annotated as an ORF whose role is uncertain. Trimming took 0 bases from V and 6 from J, leaving 30 bases between them. The CDR3 is made up of 20 amino acids. CDR3 sequence: CASSYSKGSGVHPLFFEQYF. DNA for the CDR3: TGTGCCAGCAGTTACTCGAAGGGGTCAGGGGTCCATCCACTTTTTTTCGAGCAGTACTTC.

The chain recombines TRBV30 with TRBJ2-5; 9 bases match TRBD1. The CDR3 is made up of 13 amino acids. J gave up 4 bases and V 2 bases, and 2 bases lay outside the gene matches. CDR1 is GTSNPN and CDR2 is SVGIG in the germline V gene (reference sequence). CDR3 nucleotide sequence: TGTGCCTGGAGTAGGGACAGGGTAGAGACCCAGTACTTC. Amino acid sequence: CAWSRDRVETQYF.

This sequence joins TRBV7-3 and TRBJ2-7; TRBD1 agrees at 7 bases. CDR3 length: 13 amino acids. J lost 6 bases, V lost 4 bases, and 6 bases had no gene match. The germline CDR1 and CDR2 sequences are SGHTA and FQGTGA. The chain's CDR3 is CASSSSTGLEQYF. The CDR3 DNA follows: TGTGCCAGCAGCTCTTCGACAGGGCTCGAGCAGTACTTC. Full variable domain (remainder filled in from reference TRBV7-3 and TRBJ2-7): GAGVSQTPSNKVTEKGKYVELRCDPISGHTALYWYRQSLGQGPEFLIYFQGTGAADDSGLPNDRFFAVRPEGSVSTLKIQRTERGDSAVYLCASSSSTGLEQYFGPGTRLTVT.

The chain combines TRBV3-1 (or the pseudogene TRBV3-2) with TRBJ2-5; TRBD2 aligns across 7 bases. The CDR3 consists of 14 residues. Losses at the gene ends were 4 bases for V and 2 bases for J; bases not matched to a gene: 4. CDR1 and CDR2 from the germline V gene are LGHDT and YNNKEL (reference sequence). The CDR3 DNA is TGTGCCAGCAGCCTCGGGACTACGCAAGAGACCCAGTACTTC. Its translation is CASSLGTTQETQYF.

The chain combines TRBV3-1 (or the pseudogene TRBV3-2) with TRBJ1-6; no definite D call. The V and J ends lost 3 bases and 10 bases respectively, with 10 bases between them. CDR3 length: 13 amino acids. Germline V gene data show CDR1 as LGHDT and CDR2 as YNNKEL (reference sequence). CDR3 sequence reads: CASSHRDDSPLHF. The CDR3 nucleotides are TGTGCCAGCAGCCACCGGGATGACTCACCCCTCCACTTT.

By share of the sample, this clone is large. The V gene is TRBV9, the J gene TRBJ1-2, with TRBD1 matching over 10 bases. Germline-derived CDR1 and CDR2 are SGDLS and YYNGEE. The CDR3 sequence is 15 residues long. J gave up 4 bases and V 3 bases, and 6 bases lay outside the gene matches. Here the CDR3 DNA reads TGTGCCAGCAGCGACCGGGACAGGGGAATCTATGGCTACACCTTC. Translating gives CASSDRDRGIYGYTF.

The gene calls are TRBV27 and TRBJ1-6; TRBD1 aligns across 8 bases. Germline CDR1 MNHEY, CDR2 SMNVEV (reference sequence). Unmatched junction bases numbered 10, after V lost 8 bases and J lost 7 bases. The CDR3 covers 15 residues. DNA of the CDR3: TGTGCCAGCGGGGGCCAGACAGGGGCCAATTCACCCCTCCACTTT. It yields the protein CASGGQTGANSPLHF.

This chain joins TRBV6-1 and TRBJ1-5; a possible D gene is TRBD1 (5 bases). The length of the CDR3 is 16 residues. V lost 2 bases, J lost 1 base, and 12 bases lay in between. Germline lookup yields CDR1 MNHNS and CDR2 SASEGT. The CDR3 here is CASSELPRGSNQPQHF. In DNA form, the CDR3 reads TGTGCCAGCAGTGAACTCCCGCGGGGGAGCAATCAGCCCCAGCATTTT.

In this sample, this clone turned up once. The chain combines TRBV30 with TRBJ2-5; D perhaps matches TRBD2 (5 bases). The CDR3 loop spans 18 amino acids. From germline, CDR1 is GTSNPN and CDR2 SVGIG (reference sequence). Trimming took 0 bases from V and 0 from J, leaving 20 bases between them. In DNA form, the CDR3 reads TGTGCCTGGAGTGTACCGTATCGCGGTAGCGCCTACCAAGAGACCCAGTACTTC. This gives the protein CAWSVPYRGSAYQETQYF. The variable domain in full, with the rest retrieved from reference TRBV30 and TRBJ2-5, is SQTIHQWPATLVQPVGSPLSLECTVEGTSNPNLYWYRQAAGRGLQLLFYSVGIGQISSEVPQNLSASRPQDRQFILSSKKLLLSDSGFYLCAWSVPYRGSAYQETQYFGPGTRLLVL.

This clone turned up a few times. This rearrangement joins TRBV4-1 to TRBJ1-5, with 8 positions matching TRBD1. The CDR3 runs 17 residues. Germline V lookup: CDR1 MGHRA, CDR2 YSYEKL. J was trimmed by 6 bases and V by 2 bases; bases with no gene match: 12. The CDR3 here is CASSQTILRGPAQPQHF. CDR3 bases: TGCGCCAGCAGCCAAACTATCCTCAGGGGGCCGGCTCAGCCCCAGCATTTT.

The V gene is TRBV4-1, the J gene TRBJ1-4, with 9 bases identical to TRBD1. The CDR3 length is 16 residues. Trimming removed 4 bases from V and 8 bases from J; junction bases left unmatched: 11. In germline, CDR1 is MGHRA, CDR2 YSYEKL. The CDR3 loop is CASSLTGGQGGEKLFF. CDR3 nucleotides: TGCGCCAGCAGCCTTACGGGGGGACAGGGAGGAGAAAAACTGTTTTTT.

The chain combines TRBV9 with TRBJ2-1; D is possibly TRBD2 (5 bases). With 4 bases removed from V and 8 bases from J, the gap between germline ends came to 16 bases. This CDR3 has 14 residues. Germline assignment: CDR1 SGDLS and CDR2 YYNGEE. CDR3 sequence: CASSLRVSWDEQFF. CDR3 coding DNA: TGTGCCAGCAGCCTGAGGGTCTCTTGGGATGAGCAGTTCTTC.

As concerns this clone: An end of the junction differs from the germline gene, which may be a read error. The CDR3 DNA follows: TGTGCCAGCAGCTTTCAGGGTCTGAAAACTGAAGCTTTCTTT. Its protein is CASSFQGLKTEAFF. The gene calls are TRBV5-4 and TRBJ1-1; possibly TRBD1 for D (5 bases). CDR1 and CDR2 (germline): SGHNT, YYREEE (reference sequence). This CDR3 has 14 residues. Combining the CDR3 with reference TRBV5-4 and TRBJ1-1 gives the whole variable domain ETGVTQSPTHLIKTRGQQVTLRCSSQSGHNTVSWYQQALGQGPQFIFQYYREEENGRGNFPPRFSGLQFPNYSSELNVNALELDDSALYLCASSFQGLKTEAFFGQGTRLTVV.

This CDR3 is CASSVLESDTQYF. The DNA for the CDR3 is TGTGCCAGCAGCGTCCTGGAGTCAGATACGCAGTATTTT. The chain links TRBV2 to TRBJ2-3; D is unclear. The CDR3 totals 13 residues. V was clipped by 6 bases and J by 4 bases, with 11 bases between them. Germline V CDR1 and CDR2: SNHLY, FYNNEI.

The J gene is TRBJ2-1, the V gene TRBV6-5; 13 nucleotides align to TRBD2. Per the germline V gene, CDR1 is MNHEY and CDR2 is SVGAGI. The CDR3 spans 15 residues. V dropped 5 bases and J dropped 8; count of bases not matched to a gene: 6. The CDR3 DNA reads as TGTGCCAGCAGTCGACAACTAGCGGGAGGGGATGAGCAGTTCTTC. This translates into CASSRQLAGGDEQFF.

This clone was seen a handful of times. This chain uses TRBV7-3 with TRBJ2-1, with 10 nucleotides matching TRBD1. Germline assignment: CDR1 SGHTA and CDR2 FQGTGA. The V segment lost 5 bases and the J segment 5 bases; nucleotides outside the gene matches: 6. This CDR3 is 15 amino acids long. The CDR3 protein is CASSPRTGGNNEQFF. CDR3 DNA: TGTGCCAGCAGCCCCCGGACAGGGGGGAACAATGAGCAGTTCTTC. The variable domain in full, completed from reference TRBV7-3 and TRBJ2-1, reads GAGVSQTPSNKVTEKGKYVELRCDPISGHTALYWYRQSLGQGPEFLIYFQGTGAADDSGLPNDRFFAVRPEGSVSTLKIQRTERGDSAVYLCASSPRTGGNNEQFFGPGTRLTVL.

This clone occurred a few times. The chain uses TRBV19 and TRBJ2-7, with D possibly TRBD2 on 5 matching bases. V was cut by 2 bases and J by 2 bases, with 13 bases left in between. From germline, CDR1 is LNHDA and CDR2 SQIVND (reference sequence). The CDR3 length is 15 residues. The CDR3 is CASSISWRATYEQYF. In nucleotides, the CDR3 is TGTGCCAGTAGTATAAGCTGGCGGGCAACCTACGAGCAGTACTTC.

Only one count was recorded for this clone. This chain uses TRBV29-1 with TRBJ2-1; 7 positions agree with TRBD1. CDR1 SQVTM and CDR2 ANQGSEA come from the germline V gene. The CDR3 spans 13 residues. V lost 4 bases, J lost 12 bases, and 12 bases stayed unmatched. Here the CDR3 reads CSVGDSWGEGQFF. DNA for the CDR3: TGCAGCGTTGGGGACAGCTGGGGCGAGGGGCAGTTCTTC.

The chain uses TRBV5-1 and TRBJ1-2, with TRBD1 matching over 8 bases. Looked up from germline, CDR1 is SGHRS and CDR2 is YFSETQ. The CDR3 has 15 residues. Trimming cost V 4 bases and J 3 bases; bases outside gene matches: 8. This CDR3 reads CASSVNPGQDYGYTF. In DNA, the CDR3 is TGCGCCAGCAGCGTAAACCCGGGACAGGACTATGGCTACACCTTC.

The chain combines TRBV10-3 with TRBJ1-1; TRBD1 matches 7 bases. CDR1 and CDR2 (germline): ENHRY, SYGVKD. The CDR3 runs to 16 residues. J lost 7 bases, V lost 0 bases, and 11 bases had no gene match. CDR3 coding DNA: TGTGCCATCAGTGAGTCGACCCCAGGGGGTTCCCTTGAAGCTTTCTTT. This encodes CAISESTPGGSLEAFF.

The chain joins TRBV7-2 to TRBJ2-6, with TRBD2 identical over 10 bases. The CDR3 runs 18 residues. Germline V gene data show CDR1 as SGHTA and CDR2 as FQGNSA. Trimming cost V 2 bases and J 0 bases; bases outside gene matches: 4. CDR3 DNA: TGTGCCAGCAGCTTAAGAAGCGGGGGGGCCTCTGGGGCCAACGTCCTGACTTTC. This codes for CASSLRSGGASGANVLTF.

This chain joins TRBV24-1 and TRBJ1-2, with 8 nucleotides matching TRBD1. Germline lookup yields CDR1 KGHDR and CDR2 SFDVKD. The CDR3 is 15 residues long. V lost 5 bases to trimming and J lost 3 bases; unmatched junction nucleotides: 7. As DNA, the CDR3 is TGTGCCACCAGTGGGGGGGCAGGGGGCGACTATGGCTACACCTTC. It yields the protein CATSGGAGGDYGYTF.

The chain employs TRBV27 and TRBJ2-1, with TRBD2 as a possible D gene (6 bases). The germline gives CDR1 MNHEY, CDR2 SMNVEV (reference sequence). V lost 8 bases and J lost 7, with 6 bases in between. The CDR3 contains 10 residues. The CDR3 protein is CASGGNEQFF. In DNA form, the CDR3 reads TGTGCCAGCGGGGGGAATGAGCAGTTCTTC.

The chain uses TRBV9 and TRBJ1-2; perhaps TRBD1 as D (5 bases). CDR3 length: 13 residues. The germline V gene encodes CDR1 SGDLS and CDR2 YYNGEE. V lost 3 bases to trimming and J lost 2 bases, with 8 bases between them. CDR3 in amino acids: CASSEQANYGYTF. The CDR3 region has the DNA TGTGCCAGCAGCGAACAGGCGAACTATGGCTACACCTTC. Variable domain in full (rest from reference TRBV9 and TRBJ1-2): DSGVTQTPKHLITATGQRVTLRCSPRSGDLSVYWYQQSLDQGLQFLIQYYNGEERAKGNILERFSAQQFPDLHSELNLSSLELGDSALYFCASSEQANYGYTFGSGTRLTVV.

The rearrangement uses TRBV19 and TRBJ2-3; no firm D call. V lost 3 bases and J 3 bases, leaving 16 bases between the germline ends. CDR1 is LNHDA and CDR2 is SQIVND in the germline V gene (reference sequence). The CDR3 covers 16 residues. The CDR3 nucleotides are TGTGCCAGTAGTATGAGCGCAACTACTGGAACAGATACGCAGTATTTT. It translates to CASSMSATTGTDTQYF. Full variable domain (remainder filled in from reference TRBV19 and TRBJ2-3): DGGITQSPKYLFRKEGQNVTLSCEQNLNHDAMYWYRQDPGQGLRLIYYSQIVNDFQKGDIAEGYSVSREKKESFPLTVTSAQKNPTAFYLCASSMSATTGTDTQYFGPGTRLTVL.

This chain uses TRBV6-5 with TRBJ1-2; 7 nucleotides match TRBD1. The CDR3 consists of 14 residues. Germline CDR1 MNHEY, CDR2 SVGAGI. Losses at the gene ends were 10 bases for V and 0 bases for J; bases not matched to a gene: 8. CDR3 region: CATSDRASNYGYTF. The CDR3 bases are TGTGCCACCTCCGACAGGGCGTCTAACTATGGCTACACCTTC.

The chain couples TRBV25-1 to TRBJ2-5; perhaps TRBD1 as D (6 bases). V lost 6 bases and J lost 1, with 12 bases in between. The length of the CDR3 is 14 residues. The germline gives CDR1 MGHDK, CDR2 SYGVNS. This chain's CDR3 is CASRNTGFQETQYF. CDR3 sequence (DNA): TGTGCCAGCAGAAATACAGGGTTCCAAGAGACCCAGTACTTC.